This T cell receptor beta chain appears in the sequencing data of a study of CD8 T cells in ankylosing spondylitis. Study-wide findings and caveats: According to the report, clones linked to the disease were significantly enriched in matched synovial fluid samples taken from ankylosing spondylitis patients.

This CDR3 has 15 residues. Trimming stripped 6 bases from V and 3 bases from J, with 17 bases between. Making the TCR beta libraries involved quantitative 5'-RACE with molecular barcodes. Via MiXCR, TCRdb re-called the 5' RACE reads, giving one row per CDR3 protein. The sample shows about 150,000 distinct CDR3 sequences, approximately 48% of them seen only once. Remarks on this clonotype: Its target is unknown.

The sample was synovial fluid, either unsorted or a sorted T cell fraction (not recorded which). The TCR comes from a male donor with ankylosing spondylitis. The chain carries TRBV12-3 or TRBV12-4 and TRBJ1-2; D is unresolved. This CDR3 reads CASRLHLGNHYGYTF. In DNA form, the CDR3 reads TGTGCCAGCAGACTCCACTTGGGGAACCACTATGGCTACACCTTC.